This TCR beta chain is drawn from a study of cytomegalovirus exposure and HLA in healthy donors. Study results and limitations: Cytomegalovirus status was reportedly diagnosed by the classifier with high sensitivity and specificity.

The PCR made use of 60 Vbeta and 13 Jbeta primers. TCRdb keeps only in-frame clones here, not all; method: immunoSEQ multiplex PCR. This sample has 100,000 to 150,000 clones; about 73% occur once, and the top ten carry 2.9%. Notes on this clone: As yet, its antigen is unknown.

The CDR3 covers 15 residues. CDR1 is MNHEY, CDR2 SVGAGI, per germline. Trimming cost V 6 bases and J 4 bases; bases outside gene matches: 10. The V and J genes are TRBV6-5 and TRBJ2-3, with TRBD1 matching 7 bases. Sequencing input: PBMCs. The receptor was isolated from a human donor in good health. CDR3 sequence: CASRERGRGSDTQYF. DNA of the CDR3: TGTGCCAGCAGAGAAAGGGGCAGGGGGTCAGATACGCAGTATTTT.